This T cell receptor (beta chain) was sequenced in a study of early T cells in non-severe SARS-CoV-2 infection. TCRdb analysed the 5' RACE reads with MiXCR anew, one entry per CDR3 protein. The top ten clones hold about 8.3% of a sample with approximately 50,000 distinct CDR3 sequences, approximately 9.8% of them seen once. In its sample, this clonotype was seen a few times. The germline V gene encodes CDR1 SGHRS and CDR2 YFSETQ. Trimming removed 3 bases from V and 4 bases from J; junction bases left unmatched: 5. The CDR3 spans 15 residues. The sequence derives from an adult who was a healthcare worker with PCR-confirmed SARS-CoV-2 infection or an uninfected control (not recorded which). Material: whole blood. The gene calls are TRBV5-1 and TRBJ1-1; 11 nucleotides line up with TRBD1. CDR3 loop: CASSWTGGAGTEAFF. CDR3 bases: TGCGCCAGCAGCTGGACAGGGGGCGCCGGCACTGAAGCTTTCTTT.